The T cell receptor beta chain under discussion was sequenced for a study of blood T cell repertoires in COVID-19. On the study more broadly: From the United States, Italy and Spain came samples of acute and convalescent COVID-19. Nucleic acid was either cDNA or gDNA, and it came from T cells, B-cell-depleted T cells, or PBMCs.

Authors' data handling: From reference gene primer amplification, estimates of nucleated cell counts were derived. Some clones are missing from TCRdb's copy, which holds only in-frame ones; the method was immunoSEQ multiplex PCR. That table is the source of V, J and clone size, and D and trimming were worked out from the DNA. The sample carries about 22,000 clones, around 92% recorded once. The ends lost 6 bases at V and 2 bases at J; junction bases unmatched: 4. Germline CDR1 and CDR2: MDHEN and SYDVKM. This CDR3 is built from 15 residues. This clone was detected only a few times. The chain has TRBV28 and TRBJ2-6; 7 bases line up with TRBD1. This TCR derives from a woman between 65 and 79 years old with active COVID-19. The specimen sequenced was peripheral blood. This CDR3 is CASSRTGAGANVLTF. Here the CDR3 DNA reads TGTGCCAGCAGCCGGACAGGTGCTGGGGCCAACGTCCTGACTTTC.